This TCR beta chain was documented in a study of radiotherapy plus CTLA-4 blockade in lung cancer. Study conclusions and caveats: Once radiotherapy plus ipilimumab had been given, TCR clones derived from tumor expanded in blood.

Sequencing was performed with immunoSEQ multiplex PCR; in TCRdb, only in-frame clones are kept and a portion is missing. The sample has fewer than 100,000 clones, 70% to 85% seen once. This clone was counted between two and nine times. What it binds is unknown. The CDR3 contains 16 residues. The V segment lost 6 bases and the J segment 0 bases; nucleotides outside the gene matches: 8. Germline V gives CDR1 MNHNY, CDR2 SVGAGI (reference sequence). Focal radiation and CTLA-4 blockade (ipilimumab) were tested in chemo-refractory metastatic non-small-cell lung cancer patients. This receptor was identified in a human donor with non-small cell lung cancer who had stable disease on radiotherapy plus ipilimumab. The sample here was peripheral blood, taken from a patient treated with radiotherapy plus ipilimumab. V gene TRBV6-6 combines with J gene TRBJ1-3; 7 positions agree with TRBD1. CDR3 sequence: CASSPIGQASGNTIYF. CDR3 bases: TGTGCCAGCAGCCCCATCGGACAGGCCTCTGGAAACACCATATATTTT.